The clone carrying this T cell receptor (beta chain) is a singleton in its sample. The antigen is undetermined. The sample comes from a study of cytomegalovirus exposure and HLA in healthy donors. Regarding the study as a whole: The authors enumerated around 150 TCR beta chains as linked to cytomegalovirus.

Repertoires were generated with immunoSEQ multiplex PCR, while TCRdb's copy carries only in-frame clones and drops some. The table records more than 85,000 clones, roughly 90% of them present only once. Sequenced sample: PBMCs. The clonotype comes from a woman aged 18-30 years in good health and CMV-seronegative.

The CDR3 DNA reads TGTGCCAGCAGCCGAAACAGGGGAAATGAAAAACTGTTTTTT. Translating it yields CASSRNRGNEKLFF. The chain is built from TRBV7-2 and TRBJ1-4, with TRBD1 matching 7 bases. J gave up 5 bases and V 5 bases, and 5 bases lay outside the gene matches. CDR3 length: 14 amino acids. The germline V gene encodes CDR1 SGHTA and CDR2 FQGNSA.